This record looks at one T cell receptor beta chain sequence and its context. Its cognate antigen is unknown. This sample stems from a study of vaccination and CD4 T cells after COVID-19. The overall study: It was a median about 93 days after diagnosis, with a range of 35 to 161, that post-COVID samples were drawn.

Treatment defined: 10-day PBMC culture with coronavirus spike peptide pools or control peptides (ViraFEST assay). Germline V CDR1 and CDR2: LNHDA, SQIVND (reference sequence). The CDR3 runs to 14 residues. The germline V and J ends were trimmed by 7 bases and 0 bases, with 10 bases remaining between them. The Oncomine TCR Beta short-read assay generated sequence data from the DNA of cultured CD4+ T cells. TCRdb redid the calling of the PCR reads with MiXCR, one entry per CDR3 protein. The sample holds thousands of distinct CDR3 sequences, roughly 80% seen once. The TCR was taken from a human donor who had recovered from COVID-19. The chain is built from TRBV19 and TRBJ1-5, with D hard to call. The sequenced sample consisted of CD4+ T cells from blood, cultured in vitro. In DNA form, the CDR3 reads TGTGCCAGTACCCTAGGAAATAGCAATCAGCCCCAGCATTTT. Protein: CASTLGNSNQPQHF.